This T cell receptor beta chain was identified in a study of OX40 agonist ivuxolimab in advanced cancers. Study-level background: Dosing consisted of intravenous ivuxolimab at 0.01 to 10 mg/kg every 2 weeks. Study results and caveats: Among expanded peripheral T cells, antigen specificity went undetermined. Certain nonresponding patients likewise had low normalized T-cell clonal expansion.

Comments on this clone: What it binds is unknown.

Some clones are missing from TCRdb's copy, which holds only in-frame ones; the method was immunoSEQ multiplex PCR. The sample carries approximately 84,000 clones, 85% to 95% recorded once. Sampling of blood occurred at baseline, cycle 4 day 1, and cycle 7 day 1. This CDR3 comprises 16 residues. J lost 8 bases, V lost 5 bases, and 17 bases had no gene match. CDR1 is SGHVS and CDR2 is FQNEAQ in the germline V gene. The V and J genes are TRBV7-8 and TRBJ1-2; 7 bases line up with TRBD1. Sequenced material: CD4+ or CD8+ T cells sorted from blood, taken in a trial of the OX40 agonist ivuxolimab. This TCR came from an adult with an advanced solid tumor such as melanoma, head and neck, liver or kidney cancer. CDR3 DNA sequence: TGTGCCAGCAGCCAGTTATATGGTCAGACAGGGACAGGCTACACCTTC. Protein sequence: CASSQLYGQTGTGYTF.